This T cell receptor beta chain was identified during a study of CD8+CD57+ T cells in acquired aplastic anemia. Study information: Yields of DNA that came from sorted CD4+ and CD8+ cells averaged roughly 3.2 ug.

There are 17 residues in the CDR3. The V gene end was trimmed by 11 bases and the J gene end by 5 bases; junction bases not matched to a gene: 20. CDR1 MNHNS and CDR2 SASEGT come from the germline V gene. For CDR3 and TCR beta VDJ profiling, genomic DNA was the template used. MiXCR was run by TCRdb on the reads, yielding one entry per CDR3 protein. This sample has about 81,000 distinct CDR3 sequences, with around 44% found just once. This chain connects TRBV6-1 to TRBJ1-5; 8 bases align to TRBD1. Input material: sorted CD4+, CD8+, or CD8+CD57+ T cells (not recorded which) from PBMCs. The sequence came from a human donor in good health, serving as a control. DNA for the CDR3: TGTGCCCGCAACGTAAAGGGGTTGCAGGGGGCGCATCAGCCCCAGCATTTT. Translated, it gives CARNVKGLQGAHQPQHF.